A selection of T cell receptor beta chains follows, all from one sample in a study of T cell responses to AZD1222 COVID-19 vaccine. Sequenced by immunoSEQ multiplex PCR; TCRdb stores in-frame clones only, minus some. The sample lists roughly 93,000 clones, roughly nine tenths occurring once. The specimen comprised peripheral blood, sampled on day 0 of AZD1222 vaccination. These TCRs come from an adult in good health. Both conserved end residues are part of each CDR3. A D gene is named only where the DNA matches it firmly. Rows may omit the clone size; those that give it use once, few, many or a size class.

J gene	clone size	V gene	D gene	CDR3 DNA	CDR3 protein
TRBJ2-7	-	TRBV7-6	-	TGTGCCAGCAGCTTAGCCTCGACAGGTAACTACGAGCAGTACTTC	CASSLASTGNYEQYF
TRBJ2-7	-	TRBV30	TRBD2	TGTGCCTGGAATAACGGGGGGGAGCAGTACTTC	CAWNNGGEQYF
TRBJ1-1	-	TRBV5-4	TRBD1	TGTGCCAGCAGCTCGGACAGGGCGGTAATGGTCTCAGCTTTCTTT	CASSSDRAVMVSAFF
TRBJ1-2	-	TRBV19	-	TGTGCCAGTAGCGAGTTCTATGGCTACACCTTC	CASSEFYGYTF
TRBJ2-3	-	TRBV5-4	-	TGTGCCAGCAGCTTGGGGGGCGACCCGTGGGGTACGCAGTATTTT	CASSLGGDPWGTQYF
TRBJ1-5	-	TRBV7-2	-	TGTGCCAGCAGGTACTGGATGGGACCTAGCAATCAGCCCCAGCATTTT	CASRYWMGPSNQPQHF
TRBJ2-2	-	TRBV29-1	TRBD1	TGCAGCGTTAAAGGGGGCTCCGGGGAGCTGTTTTTT	CSVKGGSGELFF
TRBJ2-6	-	TRBV2	-	TGTGCCAGCAGTGAGGCAGGGTCTGGGGCCAACGTCCTGACTTTC	CASSEAGSGANVLTF
TRBJ2-1	-	TRBV2	-	TGTGCCAGCAGTGCCCGGGGTACCTACAATGAGCAGTTCTTC	CASSARGTYNEQFF
TRBJ1-1	-	TRBV30	-	TGTGCCTGGATCGGCTCCCAGACCCTGAACACTGAAGCTTTCTTT	CAWIGSQTLNTEAFF
TRBJ2-7	few	TRBV29-1	-	TGCAGCGTTGGTTCTGGGGAGGATTACGAGCAGTACTTC	CSVGSGEDYEQYF
TRBJ2-1	-	TRBV7-9	TRBD2	TGTGCCAGCAGCCCTAGCGGGGGACTTTACAATGAGCAGTTCTTC	CASSPSGGLYNEQFF
TRBJ1-2	-	TRBV7-2	-	TGTGCCAGCAGCTTAGCAGGGACTGTCGGCTACACCTTC	CASSLAGTVGYTF
TRBJ2-5	-	TRBV20-1	-	TGCAGGATGATCCTTGGTGAGACCCAGTACTTC	CRMILGETQYF
TRBJ2-5	-	TRBV5-5	TRBD1	TGTGCCAGCAGCAATCCCGGGACAGGGGTAGAGACCCAGTACTTC	CASSNPGTGVETQYF
TRBJ2-2	few	TRBV2	-	TGTGCCAGCAGCGAAGGGGGGACAGCGAGGAGGGAGCTGTTTTTT	CASSEGGTARRELFF
TRBJ2-5	-	TRBV7-6	TRBD1	TGTGCCAGCAGCTACAAGGGGGCCACGACAAAAGAGACCCAGTACTTC	CASSYKGATTKETQYF
TRBJ1-5	-	TRBV4-2	-	TGTGCCAGCAGCCTATCCCCTCAGGATTTTCAGCCCCAGCATTTT	CASSLSPQDFQPQHF
TRBJ2-1	-	TRBV7-8	-	TGTGCCAGCAGTCCCTTGGGTGGAAATGAGCAGTTCTTC	CASSPLGGNEQFF
TRBJ2-3	-	TRBV4-3	-	TGCGCCAGCAGCCAAGAGGGTGGGGGAACCACAGATACGCAGTATTTT	CASSQEGGGTTDTQYF
TRBJ1-4	-	TRBV28	TRBD1	TGTGCCAGCTGTGCCGGGACAGGATATGAAAAACTGTTTTTT	CASCAGTGYEKLFF
TRBJ2-1	-	TRBV6-2/TRBV6-3	TRBD1	TGTGCCAGCAGTTGGGACAGACCTTACAATGAGCAGTTCTTC	CASSWDRPYNEQFF
TRBJ1-2	-	TRBV3-1/TRBV3-2	TRBD1	TGTGCCAGCAGCCAAGATAGGGGGACAGGGGTTGGCTACACCTTC	CASSQDRGTGVGYTF
TRBJ1-1	-	TRBV5-4	TRBD1	TGTGCCAGCAGCCCTCGGACAGGGGGCGGGTACACTGAAGCTTTCTTT	CASSPRTGGGYTEAFF
TRBJ1-2	-	TRBV6-2/TRBV6-3	-	TGTGCCAGCAGTACATCGACCGTCTATGGCTACACCTTC	CASSTSTVYGYTF
TRBJ1-2	-	TRBV27	-	TGTGCCAGCAGCCGCCGTGGGGCTTATGGCTACACCTTC	CASSRRGAYGYTF
TRBJ1-5	-	TRBV7-2	TRBD1	TGTGCCAGCAGCTTGCGACAGGGGAATCAGCCCCAGCATTTT	CASSLRQGNQPQHF
TRBJ2-1	-	TRBV11-1	TRBD2	TGTGCCACCCGGGGGGGCCAGAATGAGCAGTTCTTC	CATRGGQNEQFF
TRBJ1-2	-	TRBV7-9	-	TGTGCCAGCAGCTACAGTCGGGAAAGCTATGGCTACACCTTC	CASSYSRESYGYTF
TRBJ2-7	-	TRBV6-2/TRBV6-3	-	TGTGCCAGCAGTTTAAAGACGGCGAGCTCCTACGAGCAGTACTTC	CASSLKTASSYEQYF
TRBJ1-1	-	TRBV12-3/TRBV12-4	TRBD1	TGTGCCAGCACCCCAGGGACAGGGGAAGCTTTCTTT	CASTPGTGEAFF